One sample yielded the 16 T cell receptor beta chains listed below, sequenced in a study of PD-1 blockade in classical Hodgkin lymphoma. Indicated time point: cycle 4 day 1 (C4D1), after more than five weeks of nivolumab. Every single patient, without exception, relapsed after autologous stem cell transplantation, and brentuximab vedotin exposure varied. Assay used: immunoSEQ multiplex PCR; TCRdb lists only in-frame clones, some missing. The sample has 50,000 to 65,000 clones, 70% to 90% seen once. Material: peripheral blood mononuclear cells (PBMCs), obtained before the fourth cycle of nivolumab. Receptors originate from a human donor with classical Hodgkin lymphoma.

This clone was observed once. This chain joins TRBV7-9 and TRBJ1-5; no definite D call. The germline V gene encodes CDR1 SEHNR and CDR2 FQNEAQ (reference sequence). Trimming left V 0 bases short and J 4 bases short, with 4 bases between. The CDR3 has 13 residues. Here the CDR3 reads CASSLALNQPQHF. In DNA form, the CDR3 reads TGTGCCAGCAGCTTAGCCTTGAATCAGCCCCAGCATTTT.

For the CDR3, the DNA is TGTGCCAGCAGCGTAGTGGCAGGGAAGGCTGAAGCTTTCTTT. Its translation: CASSVVAGKAEAFF. This chain links TRBV9 with TRBJ1-1; D is perhaps TRBD1 (5 bases). Between the trimmed V and J ends, which lost 0 bases and 6 bases, there was a span of 12 bases. From germline, CDR1 is SGDLS and CDR2 YYNGEE. The CDR3 sequence is 14 residues long.

The chain links TRBV11-3 to TRBJ2-2, with D possibly called TRBD1 or TRBD2 (5 bases each). This CDR3 is 12 amino acids long. The ends were cut back, 6 bases at V and 11 bases at J, with 13 bases in the middle. From germline, CDR1 is SGHNT and CDR2 YENEEA. The CDR3 sequence: CASSPVGDELFF. CDR3 DNA sequence: TGTGCCAGCAGTCCTGTGGGGGATGAGCTGTTTTTT.

This clone was seen a few times. The chain combines TRBV29-1 with TRBJ2-7, with 9 bases fitting TRBD1. The V segment lost 7 bases and the J segment 9 bases; nucleotides outside the gene matches: 13. Germline values: CDR1 SQVTM, CDR2 ANQGSEA. This CDR3 is built from 13 residues. The chain's CDR3 is CSAIRDREVGQYF. The DNA for the CDR3 is TGCAGCGCTATCCGGGACAGGGAGGTGGGGCAGTACTTC.

The chain has TRBV4-1 and TRBJ2-7; D may be TRBD1 (5 bases). CDR3 length: 12 amino acids. In germline, CDR1 is MGHRA, CDR2 YSYEKL. Trimming shortened V by 4 bases and J by 3 bases, and 7 bases separated the two germline ends. This CDR3 reads CASSLDSYEQYF. CDR3 in DNA: TGCGCCAGCAGCCTTGACAGCTACGAGCAGTACTTC.

The chain combines TRBV7-9 with TRBJ1-2; 7 bases are a match to TRBD1. The germline gives CDR1 SEHNR, CDR2 FQNEAQ (reference sequence). After removal of 1 base from V and 4 bases from J, the junction contained 6 bases not matched to a gene. CDR3 length: 15 residues. CDR3 sequence (DNA): TGTGCCAGCAGCTTAGAGGCAGGGGGGAGCTATGGCTACACCTTC. Residues: CASSLEAGGSYGYTF.

The chain carries TRBV12-5 and TRBJ1-5; D uncertain. The CDR3 loop spans 13 amino acids. The germline V gene has CDR1 LGHNT and CDR2 FRNRAP. V lost 1 base, J lost 7 bases, and 8 bases lay in between. CDR3 nucleotides: TGTGCTAGTGGTTTGGACCTGGGACAGCCCCAGCATTTT. It specifies CASGLDLGQPQHF. Drawing the rest from reference TRBV12-5 and TRBJ1-5, the complete variable domain is DARVTQTPRHKVTEMGQEVTMRCQPILGHNTVFWYRQTMMQGLELLAYFRNRAPLDDSGMPKDRFSAEMPDATLATLKIQPSEPRDSAVYFCASGLDLGQPQHFGDGTRLSIL.

The J gene is TRBJ2-1, the V gene TRBV11-2; the D gene is possibly TRBD2 (5 bases). Germline CDR1 reads SGHAT; CDR2 reads FQNNGV. V lost 4 bases, J lost 10 bases, and 17 bases lay in between. The CDR3 runs to 14 residues. CDR3 protein: CASSSVVALGEQFF. The CDR3 nucleotides read TGTGCCAGCAGCTCCGTAGTAGCGTTGGGGGAGCAGTTCTTC.

This clone occurred once. The chain is built from TRBV5-4 and TRBJ2-7, with unresolved D. CDR1 is SGHNT, CDR2 YYREEE, per germline (reference sequence). V shed 0 bases and J shed 2 bases, with 9 bases lying between them. There are 14 residues in the CDR3. CDR3 sequence reads: CASSLAAPTYEQYF. The CDR3, as DNA: TGTGCCAGCAGCTTGGCCGCACCTACCTACGAGCAGTACTTC.

The V call is TRBV6-1, the J call TRBJ2-7; TRBD1 matches 7 bases. The V gene's germline CDR1 is MNHNS and CDR2 SASEGT. V shed 4 bases and J 3 bases; nucleotides not matched to a gene: 9. This CDR3 spans 15 amino acids. CDR3 in amino acids: CASSVAPTGDYEQYF. Here the CDR3 DNA reads TGTGCCAGCAGTGTGGCACCCACAGGGGACTACGAGCAGTACTTC.

The genes are TRBV6-1 and TRBJ2-1, with a possible D match to TRBD1 (6 bases). Trimming removed 4 bases from V and 8 bases from J, with 18 bases in between. CDR1 MNHNS and CDR2 SASEGT come from the germline V gene. The CDR3 extends over 15 amino acids. Here the CDR3 DNA reads TGTGCCAGCAGTGGGGGGCCCTACAGCCAGGATGAGCAGTTCTTC. It yields the protein CASSGGPYSQDEQFF.

This chain uses TRBV28 with TRBJ1-2; the D gene is possibly TRBD1 (5 bases). V shed 3 bases and J shed 9 bases, with 17 bases lying between them. In germline, CDR1 is MDHEN, CDR2 SYDVKM. The CDR3 has 14 amino acids. The CDR3 region has the DNA TGTGCCAGCAGTTTCGCAGGGACGGCGATCAGCTACACCTTC. This encodes CASSFAGTAISYTF.

This clone was counted a single time. This chain connects TRBV5-4 to TRBJ1-2; 8 bases are a match to TRBD1. CDR1 SGHNT and CDR2 YYREEE come from the germline V gene (reference sequence). The CDR3 covers 14 residues. The junction had 7 bases not matched to a gene; V was cut back by 4 bases and J by 5 bases. CDR3 DNA sequence: TGTGCCAGCAGCCAATGGGACAGGTCGTATGGCTACACCTTC. Translating gives CASSQWDRSYGYTF.

J is TRBJ1-5 and V is TRBV7-9, with a possible D match to TRBD1 (6 bases). Germline CDR1 reads SEHNR; CDR2 reads FQNEAQ (reference sequence). CDR3 length equals 13 residues. V lost 4 bases and J lost 5, with 9 bases in between. CDR3 nucleotide sequence: TGTGCCAGCAGCTCCTCAGGGGATCAGCCCCAGCATTTT. Amino acids: CASSSSGDQPQHF.

The V call is TRBV5-1, the J call TRBJ1-4, with TRBD1 identical over 7 bases. The CDR3 is 14 amino acids. Per the germline V gene, CDR1 is SGHRS and CDR2 is YFSETQ. J was trimmed by 8 bases and V by 0 bases; bases with no gene match: 4. DNA for the CDR3: TGCGCCAGCAGCTTGGTAGGGGGCAGGGAAAAACTGTTTTTT. Translated: CASSLVGGREKLFF.

The rearrangement joins TRBV5-1 to TRBJ2-7; 8 positions agree with TRBD2. V lost 4 bases and J lost 6; bases outside the gene matches: 15. CDR3 length equals 16 residues. CDR1 SGHRS and CDR2 YFSETQ come from the germline V gene. CDR3 region: CASSDGVAGTEREQYF. The CDR3 DNA reads as TGCGCCAGCAGCGACGGGGTAGCGGGGACTGAGCGCGAGCAGTACTTC.